The clone carrying this TCR beta chain was counted many times. The antigen remains unidentified. V was pared by 7 bases and J by 1 base, with 4 bases of the junction left unmatched. Germline CDR1 reads SNHLY; CDR2 reads FYNNEI. This CDR3 is 13 amino acids long. Documented time point: persistent/refractory GD, antithyroid drugs over 5 years with positive TRAb. Generation of the TCR library employed RNA extracted from PBMCs. TCR beta libraries were built with iRepertoire HTBI primers and Arm-PCR of CDR3 regions. From the multiplex PCR reads, TCRdb called clonotypes with MiXCR, one entry per CDR3 protein. The sample yields 400,000 to 500,000 distinct CDR3 sequences, around 23% seen once. The entry originates in a study of regulatory T cells in long-lasting Graves disease. The overall study: The definition of persistent Graves' disease was over 5 years of antithyroid drugs with positive TSH receptor antibodies. Study results and caveats: Persistent patients shared more public clonotypes (approximately 2,800) than new patients (just under 1,000).

The rearrangement joins TRBV2 to TRBJ2-7, with TRBD1 identical over 7 bases. Source: peripheral blood mononuclear cells (PBMCs), taken when the disease was refractory, from a patient treated with antithyroid drugs. The sequence came from a female donor with Graves disease. CDR3 protein: CASIRDSSYEQYF. Here the CDR3 DNA reads TGTGCCAGCATCCGGGACAGTTCCTACGAGCAGTACTTC.